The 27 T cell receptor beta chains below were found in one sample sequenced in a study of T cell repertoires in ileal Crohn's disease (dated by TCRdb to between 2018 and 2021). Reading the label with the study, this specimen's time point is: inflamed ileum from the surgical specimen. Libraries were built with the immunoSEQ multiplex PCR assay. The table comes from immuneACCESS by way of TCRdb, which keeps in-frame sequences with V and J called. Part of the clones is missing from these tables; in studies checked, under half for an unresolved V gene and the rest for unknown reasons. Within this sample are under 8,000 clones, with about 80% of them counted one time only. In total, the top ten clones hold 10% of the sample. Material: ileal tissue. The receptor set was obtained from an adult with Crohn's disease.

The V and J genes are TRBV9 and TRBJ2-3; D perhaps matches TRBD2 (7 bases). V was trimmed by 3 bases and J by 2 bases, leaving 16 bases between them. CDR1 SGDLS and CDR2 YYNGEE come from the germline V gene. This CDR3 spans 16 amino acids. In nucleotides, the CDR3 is TGTGCCAGCAGCGCCTTTGGGGGGGCCAACACAGATACGCAGTATTTT. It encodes CASSAFGGANTDTQYF.

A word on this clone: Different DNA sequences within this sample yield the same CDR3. CDR3 nucleotide sequence: TGCAGTGCTAGCTCGGGCTATGGCTACACCTTC. As protein: CSASSGYGYTF. The V and J genes are TRBV20-1 and TRBJ1-2; D is unresolved. The CDR3 consists of 11 residues. Germline V gives CDR1 DFQATT, CDR2 SNEGSKA (reference sequence). Trimming took off 3 bases at V and 4 bases at J, with 6 bases between the two ends.

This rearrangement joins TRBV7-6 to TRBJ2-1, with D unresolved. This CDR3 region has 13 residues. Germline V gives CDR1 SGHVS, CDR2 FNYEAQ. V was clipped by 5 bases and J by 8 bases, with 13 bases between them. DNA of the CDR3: TGTGCCAGCAGCCCTCCTGGGCGGCATGAGCAGTTCTTC. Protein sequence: CASSPPGRHEQFF.

The CDR3 reads CASSLKVQGSNEQYF. The DNA for the CDR3 is TGCGCCAGCAGCTTGAAAGTTCAGGGGAGCAACGAGCAGTACTTC. The chain couples TRBV5-1 to TRBJ2-7; weak D call: TRBD1 (6 bases). CDR3 size: 15 residues. Germline-derived CDR1 and CDR2 are SGHRS and YFSETQ. V was cut by 1 base and J by 5 bases, with 16 bases left in between.

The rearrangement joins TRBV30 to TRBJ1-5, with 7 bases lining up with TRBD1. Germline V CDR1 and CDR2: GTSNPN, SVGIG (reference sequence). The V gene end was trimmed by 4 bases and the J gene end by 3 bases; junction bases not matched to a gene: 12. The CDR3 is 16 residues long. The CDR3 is CAWNSKLGTVNQPQHF. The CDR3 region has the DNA TGTGCCTGGAATAGCAAACTTGGGACAGTCAATCAGCCCCAGCATTTT.

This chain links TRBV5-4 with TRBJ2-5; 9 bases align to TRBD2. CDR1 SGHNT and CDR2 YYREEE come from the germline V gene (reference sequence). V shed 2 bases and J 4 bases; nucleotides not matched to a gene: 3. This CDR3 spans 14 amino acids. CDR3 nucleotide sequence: TGTGCCAGCAGCTTCGGACTAGCGACAGAGACCCAGTACTTC. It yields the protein CASSFGLATETQYF.

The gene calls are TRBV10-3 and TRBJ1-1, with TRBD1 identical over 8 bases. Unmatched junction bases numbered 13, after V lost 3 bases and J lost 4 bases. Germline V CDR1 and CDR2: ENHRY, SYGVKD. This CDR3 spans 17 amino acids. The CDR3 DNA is TGTGCCATCAGTGATCCCACAGGGGGAGTGTATAGCACTGAAGCTTTCTTT. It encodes CAISDPTGGVYSTEAFF.

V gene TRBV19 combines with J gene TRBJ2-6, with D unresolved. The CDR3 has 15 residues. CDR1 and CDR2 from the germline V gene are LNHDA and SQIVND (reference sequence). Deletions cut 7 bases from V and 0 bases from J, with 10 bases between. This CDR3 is CASMVGYSGANVLTF. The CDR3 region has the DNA TGTGCCAGTATGGTCGGATACTCTGGGGCCAACGTCCTGACTTTC.

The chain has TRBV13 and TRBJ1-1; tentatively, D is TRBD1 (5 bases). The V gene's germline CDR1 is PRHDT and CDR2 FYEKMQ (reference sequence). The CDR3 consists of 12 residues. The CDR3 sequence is CLTRGSLTEAFF. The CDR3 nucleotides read TGTCTTACCCGGGGCTCCCTCACTGAAGCTTTCTTT.

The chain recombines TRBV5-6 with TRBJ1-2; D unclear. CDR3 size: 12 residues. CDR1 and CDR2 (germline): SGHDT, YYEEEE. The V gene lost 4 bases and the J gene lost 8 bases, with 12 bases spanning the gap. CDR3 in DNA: TGTGCCAGCAGCACCGGGTCGTGGGGCTACACCTTC. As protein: CASSTGSWGYTF. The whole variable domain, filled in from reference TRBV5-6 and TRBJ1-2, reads DAGVTQSPTHLIKTRGQQVTLRCSPKSGHDTVSWYQQALGQGPQFIFQYYEEEERQRGNFPDRFSGHQFPNYSSELNVNALLLGDSALYLCASSTGSWGYTFGSGTRLTVV.

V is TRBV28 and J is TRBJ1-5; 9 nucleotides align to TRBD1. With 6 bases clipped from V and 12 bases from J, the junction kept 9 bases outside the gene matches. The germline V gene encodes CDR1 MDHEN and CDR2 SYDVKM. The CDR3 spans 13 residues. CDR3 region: CASRIYGQGRQHF. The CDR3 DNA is TGTGCCAGCAGGATCTATGGACAGGGGCGCCAGCATTTT.

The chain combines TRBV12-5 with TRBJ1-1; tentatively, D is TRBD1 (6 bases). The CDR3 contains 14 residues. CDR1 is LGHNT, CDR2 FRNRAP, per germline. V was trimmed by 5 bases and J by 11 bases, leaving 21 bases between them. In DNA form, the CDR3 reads TGTGCTAGTGGTCAATTTTTAAACAGGGTCGGGGCTTTCTTT. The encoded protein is CASGQFLNRVGAFF.

CDR3 nucleotide sequence: TGTGCCTGGAGTTCCGGGGCGGATACGCAGTATTTT. Protein product: CAWSSGADTQYF. This chain connects TRBV30 to TRBJ2-3; D might be TRBD1 or TRBD2, each matching 5 bases. CDR3 size: 12 residues. CDR1 GTSNPN and CDR2 SVGIG come from the germline V gene (reference sequence). Trimming removed 2 bases from V and 6 bases from J, with 9 bases in between.

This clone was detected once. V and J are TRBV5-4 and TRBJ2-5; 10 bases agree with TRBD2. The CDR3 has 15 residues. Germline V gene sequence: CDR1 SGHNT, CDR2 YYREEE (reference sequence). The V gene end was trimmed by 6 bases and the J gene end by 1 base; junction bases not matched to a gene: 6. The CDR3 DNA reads TGTGCCAGCAAGAATCAGCGGGGGGGCCAAGAGACCCAGTACTTC. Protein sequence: CASKNQRGGQETQYF. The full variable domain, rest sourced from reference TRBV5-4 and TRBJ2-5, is ETGVTQSPTHLIKTRGQQVTLRCSSQSGHNTVSWYQQALGQGPQFIFQYYREEENGRGNFPPRFSGLQFPNYSSELNVNALELDDSALYLCASKNQRGGQETQYFGPGTRLLVL.

The CDR3 here is CASSIGGLAISEQFF. The CDR3 DNA reads as TGTGCCAGTAGTATAGGCGGACTAGCAATATCCGAGCAGTTCTTC. J is TRBJ2-1 and V is TRBV19; 8 positions match TRBD2. Per germline, CDR1 LNHDA and CDR2 SQIVND (reference sequence). The V and J ends lost 1 base and 10 bases, in that order; junction bases with no gene match: 9. The CDR3 is made up of 15 amino acids. Complete variable domain (other parts from reference TRBV19 and TRBJ2-1): DGGITQSPKYLFRKEGQNVTLSCEQNLNHDAMYWYRQDPGQGLRLIYYSQIVNDFQKGDIAEGYSVSREKKESFPLTVTSAQKNPTAFYLCASSIGGLAISEQFFGPGTRLTVL.

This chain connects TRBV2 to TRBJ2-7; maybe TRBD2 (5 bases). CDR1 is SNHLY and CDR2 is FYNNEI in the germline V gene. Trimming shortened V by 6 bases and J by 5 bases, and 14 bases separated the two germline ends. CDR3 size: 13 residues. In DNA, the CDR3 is TGTGCCAGCAGCGGGGAGAAACGTGACGAGCAGTACTTC. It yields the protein CASSGEKRDEQYF.

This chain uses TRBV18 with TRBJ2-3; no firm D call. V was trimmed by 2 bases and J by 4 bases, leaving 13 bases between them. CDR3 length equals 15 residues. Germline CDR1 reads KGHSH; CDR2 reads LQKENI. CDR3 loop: CASSPSLHMADTQYF. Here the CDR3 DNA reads TGTGCCAGCTCACCATCTCTTCACATGGCAGATACGCAGTATTTT. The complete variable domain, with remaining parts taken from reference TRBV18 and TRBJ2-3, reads NAGVMQNPRHLVRRRGQEARLRCSPMKGHSHVYWYRQLPEEGLKFMVYLQKENIIDESGMPKERFSAEFPKEGPSILRIQQVVRGDSAAYFCASSPSLHMADTQYFGPGTRLTVL.

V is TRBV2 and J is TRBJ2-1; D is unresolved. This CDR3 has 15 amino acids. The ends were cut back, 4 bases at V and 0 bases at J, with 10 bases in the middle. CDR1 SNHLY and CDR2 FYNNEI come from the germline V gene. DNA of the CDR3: TGTGCCAGCAGTGCGCTGGGCAGCTCCTACAATGAGCAGTTCTTC. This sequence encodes CASSALGSSYNEQFF. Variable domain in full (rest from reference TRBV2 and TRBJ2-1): EPEVTQTPSHQVTQMGQEVILRCVPISNHLYFYWYRQILGQKVEFLVSFYNNEISEKSEIFDDQFSVERPDGSNFTLKIRSTKLEDSAMYFCASSALGSSYNEQFFGPGTRLTVL.

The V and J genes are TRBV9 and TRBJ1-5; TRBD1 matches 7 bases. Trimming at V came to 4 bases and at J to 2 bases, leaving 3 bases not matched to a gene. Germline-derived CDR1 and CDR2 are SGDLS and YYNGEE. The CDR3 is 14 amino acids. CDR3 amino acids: CASSPTGGNQPQHF. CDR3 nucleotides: TGTGCCAGCAGCCCAACAGGGGGCAATCAGCCCCAGCATTTT.

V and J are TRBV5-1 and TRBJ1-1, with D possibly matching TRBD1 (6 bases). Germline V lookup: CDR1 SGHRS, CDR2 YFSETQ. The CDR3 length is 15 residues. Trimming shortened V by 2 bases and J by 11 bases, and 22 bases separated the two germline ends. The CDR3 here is CASSFGLGSLGGAFF. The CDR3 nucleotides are TGCGCCAGCAGCTTTGGGCTAGGGTCACTCGGGGGCGCTTTCTTT.

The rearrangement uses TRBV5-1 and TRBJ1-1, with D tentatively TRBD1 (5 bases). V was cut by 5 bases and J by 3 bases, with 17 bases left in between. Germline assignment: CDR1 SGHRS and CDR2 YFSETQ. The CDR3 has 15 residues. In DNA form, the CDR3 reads TGCGCCAGCAGTCCGGGCCGGGGCCAGGACACTGAAGCTTTCTTT. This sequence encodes CASSPGRGQDTEAFF.

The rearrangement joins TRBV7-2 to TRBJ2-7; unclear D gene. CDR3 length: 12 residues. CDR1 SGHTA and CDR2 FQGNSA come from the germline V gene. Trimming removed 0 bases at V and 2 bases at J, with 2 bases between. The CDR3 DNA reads TGTGCCAGCAGCTTAGCGCCCTACGAGCAGTACTTC. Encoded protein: CASSLAPYEQYF.

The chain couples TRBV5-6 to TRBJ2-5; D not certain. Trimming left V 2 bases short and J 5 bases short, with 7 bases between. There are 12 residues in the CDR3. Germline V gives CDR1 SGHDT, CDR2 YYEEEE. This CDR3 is CASSFSYETQYF. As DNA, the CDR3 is TGTGCCAGCAGCTTTAGTTACGAGACCCAGTACTTC.

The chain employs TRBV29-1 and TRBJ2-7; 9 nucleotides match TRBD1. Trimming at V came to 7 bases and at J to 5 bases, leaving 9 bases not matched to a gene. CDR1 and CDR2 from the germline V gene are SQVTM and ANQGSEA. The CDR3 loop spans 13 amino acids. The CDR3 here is CSAGRDRVNEQYF. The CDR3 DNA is TGCAGCGCCGGCCGGGACAGGGTCAACGAGCAGTACTTC.

CDR3 nucleotide sequence: TGTGCTAGTGGTTTGGGGACAGGGGACGCTGAAGCTTTCTTT. This codes for CASGLGTGDAEAFF. V gene TRBV12-5 combines with J gene TRBJ1-1; 9 bases map to TRBD1. The CDR3 spans 14 residues. V lost 1 base to trimming and J lost 6 bases; unmatched junction nucleotides: 3. Germline CDR1 LGHNT, CDR2 FRNRAP. Using reference TRBV12-5 and TRBJ1-1 for the parts outside the CDR3, the full variable domain is DARVTQTPRHKVTEMGQEVTMRCQPILGHNTVFWYRQTMMQGLELLAYFRNRAPLDDSGMPKDRFSAEMPDATLATLKIQPSEPRDSAVYFCASGLGTGDAEAFFGQGTRLTVV.

This chain's CDR3 is CASSKGRGAGGPMETQYF. CDR3 DNA: TGTGCCAGCAGCAAAGGCCGCGGAGCGGGGGGGCCGATGGAGACCCAGTACTTC. This sequence joins TRBV11-3 and TRBJ2-5; 10 bases line up with TRBD2. The CDR3 totals 18 residues. V dropped 5 bases and J dropped 5; count of bases not matched to a gene: 17. Germline V gives CDR1 SGHNT, CDR2 YENEEA.

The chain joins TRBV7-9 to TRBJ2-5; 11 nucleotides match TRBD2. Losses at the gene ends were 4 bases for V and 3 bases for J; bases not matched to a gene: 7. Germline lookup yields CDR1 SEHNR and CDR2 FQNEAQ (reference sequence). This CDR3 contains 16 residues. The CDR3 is CASSWIPTSGEETQYF. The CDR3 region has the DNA TGTGCCAGCAGCTGGATTCCGACTAGCGGGGAAGAGACCCAGTACTTC.